This T cell receptor (beta chain) was obtained from a study of blood T cell repertoires in COVID-19 (dated by TCRdb to 2019 to 2021). About the full investigation: Samples covering the acute and convalescent phases of COVID-19 were provided by collaborators in the United States, Italy and Spain. The prospective study material was composed of cDNA or gDNA derived from T cells, B-cell-depleted T cells, or PBMCs. Samples came from the ongoing ImmuneRACE study (first 160 participants) plus 1,254 subjects from 6 global collaborators. Where HLA class I and class II types were available, the types were taken from metadata supplied by the sample provider, not from assay-based typing. Subjects who had been exposed to COVID-19, were actively infected with it, or had recovered from it provided the deeply sampled blood TCRbeta repertoires that made up the dataset. Nearly every sample came with metadata listing a de-identified subject ID, COVID-19 status, age in years and sex. The repertoires were made available in a free public database intended to serve as a resource for research on the immune response to SARS-CoV-2.

General findings and caveats noted by the study authors: How much clinical and demographic metadata was included differed by source and by participant, and the metadata was provided uncurated.

The immunoSEQ Assay, a bias-controlled multiplex PCR, was used to amplify TCRbeta CDR3 regions from genomic DNA. The paper's data handling went like this. The number of nucleated cells in each sample was estimated from the amplification of reference gene primers within the assay. Sequence reads were collapsed and filtered to measure the absolute abundance of every unique TCRbeta CDR3 rearrangement. Productive Simpson clonality was computed per sample as the square root of Simpson's diversity index over productive rearrangements. This immuneACCESS table, as held by TCRdb, lists in-frame sequences with V and J called but not all clones. Of the missing ones, under half trace to an unresolved V gene in checked studies; the others have no known cause. Clonal size and the V and J genes are those of that table, whereas D and trimming came from the DNA. The sample records around 150,000 clones, more than 85% of which are singletons. The biggest ten clones account for less than 2% of the sample.

Per the germline V gene, SGDLS is the CDR1 and YYNGEE is the CDR2. At the junction V is shortened by 0 bases and J by 5 bases, with 8 bases in between. The CDR3 goes from the cysteine to the phenylalanine over 13 residues. The entry retains the CDR3 DNA only, 39 bases that are in frame from base 1. One collaborating source in Seattle enrolled patients while the patients were actively infected and followed the patients over time throughout the course of disease. The collaborating institutions used their own protocols to collect whole blood in K2EDTA tubes. Collaborator samples were shipped for TCRbeta analysis as frozen whole blood, isolated PBMCs, or DNA extracted from either sample type. This clone has more than one count but fewer than ten. Its antigen remains unidentified. Base qualities are not recorded, but no much larger clone differs from it by a single base.

What was sequenced was peripheral blood. The sequence was obtained from a woman aged 55-69 years with COVID-19, enrolled during active disease. The chain employs TRBV9 and TRBJ2-5, with no reliable assignment of the D segment. The DNA sequence reads TGTGCCAGCAGCGTAGGAGTACGGGAGACCCAGTACTTC. This encodes CASSVGVRETQYF.